This TCR beta chain is drawn from a study of human T cells and chemical hapten exposure. Per the original methods: Samples had a median of approximately 89,000 TCRs, ranging roughly 23,224 to 690,600. Using its own MiXCR run on the RACE reads, TCRdb lists one record per CDR3 protein. The V and J calls come from TCRdb's annotation, not from the publication. The sample holds around 120,000 distinct CDR3 sequences; roughly 14% are singletons and the top ten take approximately 2.6%. The time point: pre-sensitization, week 0. Treatment given: therapeutic diphenylcyclopropenone sensitization with weekly scalp DPC. Suited to DPC and affected by alopecia, the donors ranged from 18 to 70 years old. This clonotype has just a few counts. The sample consisted of whole blood, taken in connection with sensitization to the hapten diphenylcyclopropenone (DPC). The TCR originated in a woman aged 18-30 years with alopecia areata. Some clones in this sample may be carry-over from other donors' samples.

The CDR3 reads CASSQDPPRGGTEAFF. DNA for the CDR3: TGCGCCAGCAGCCAAGACCCCCCCCGGGGTGGAACTGAAGCTTTCTTT. V gene TRBV4-3 combines with J gene TRBJ1-1, with unresolved D. CDR1 is LGHNA and CDR2 is YSLEER in the germline V gene. The length of the CDR3 is 16 residues. V gave up 0 bases and J gave up 5 bases, with 16 bases separating them.